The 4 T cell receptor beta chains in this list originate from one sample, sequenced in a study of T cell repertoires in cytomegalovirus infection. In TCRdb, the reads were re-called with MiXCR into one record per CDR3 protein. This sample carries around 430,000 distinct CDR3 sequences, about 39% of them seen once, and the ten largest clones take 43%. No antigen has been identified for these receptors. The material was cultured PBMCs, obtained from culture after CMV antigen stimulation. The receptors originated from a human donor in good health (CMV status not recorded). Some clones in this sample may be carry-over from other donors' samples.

Here the CDR3 DNA reads TGTGCCAGCAGCTTTAGTGAAGCTTTCTTT. Translated, it gives CASSFSEAFF. The chain has TRBV7-9 and TRBJ1-1; D is unclear. The V gene lost 3 bases and the J gene lost 7 bases, with 3 bases spanning the gap. Germline CDR1 reads SEHNR; CDR2 reads FQNEAQ (reference sequence). This CDR3 has 10 amino acids.

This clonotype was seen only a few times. The CDR3, as DNA: TGTGCCAGCAGCCCCCCCAGCGGGGCCACTGAAGCTTTCTTT. Amino acids: CASSPPSGATEAFF. V and J are TRBV6-2 or TRBV6-3 and TRBJ1-1, with D perhaps matching TRBD1 (5 bases). V was trimmed by 6 bases and J by 4 bases, leaving 15 bases between them. The germline V gene has CDR1 MNHEY and CDR2 SVGEGT. The CDR3 extends over 14 amino acids.

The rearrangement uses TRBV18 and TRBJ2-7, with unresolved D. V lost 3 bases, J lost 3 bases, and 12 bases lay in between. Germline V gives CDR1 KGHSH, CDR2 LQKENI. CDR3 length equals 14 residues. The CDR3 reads CASSPPNELYEQYF. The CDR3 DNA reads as TGTGCCAGCTCACCCCCTAACGAACTCTACGAGCAGTACTTC.

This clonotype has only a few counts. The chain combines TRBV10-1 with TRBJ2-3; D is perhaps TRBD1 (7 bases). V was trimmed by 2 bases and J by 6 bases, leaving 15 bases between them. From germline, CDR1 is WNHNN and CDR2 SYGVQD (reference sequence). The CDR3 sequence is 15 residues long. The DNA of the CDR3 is TGCGCCAGCAGTGAGCGGGGGACAGCGGGTGATACGCAGTATTTT. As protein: CASSERGTAGDTQYF.